This paragraph covers one T cell receptor beta chain sequence. The data derive from a study of blood T cell repertoires in COVID-19. Adults between roughly 18 and 95 years of age took part from 24 US areas. The CDR3 is 13 residues long. The V end was cut by 3 bases, the J end by 4 bases, with 9 bases between. Germline V CDR1 and CDR2: LNHDA, SQIVND (reference sequence). In the original processing: Nucleated cell number was recorded as an estimate derived from reference gene primer amplification. Assay used: immunoSEQ multiplex PCR; TCRdb lists only in-frame clones, some missing. The DNA was the basis for D and trimming; V, J and clone size are from that table. The profile shows about 220,000 clones, 82% of them singletons.

The chain has TRBV19 and TRBJ1-1; unclear D gene. The TCR was taken from a woman aged 60-75 years who had recovered from COVID-19. What was sequenced was PBMCs or T cells enriched from blood (not recorded which). The CDR3 DNA is TGTGCCAGTAGTATCGGTGGCGGCACTGAAGCTTTCTTT. As protein: CASSIGGGTEAFF.